The rows below give T cell receptor beta chains drawn from one sample of a study of CD4 T cells in relation to SARS-CoV-2 and coronaviruses. Their target antigens are unknown. Profiled with immunoSEQ multiplex PCR; TCRdb holds only in-frame clones, not every one. The sample has tens of thousands of clones, around 80% seen once. The specimen sequenced was CD4+ T cells from PBMCs, cultured in vitro. These receptors all come from a human donor in good health. CDR3s include the opening cysteine and the closing phenylalanine or tryptophan. The order of the fields is V gene, clone size, D gene, CDR3 length, J gene, CDR3 protein, CDR3 DNA. D genes are given only for firm matches. Rows may omit the clone size; those that give it use once, few, many or a size class.

V gene: TRBV5-4; clone size: NA; D gene: TRBD1; CDR3 length: 15; J gene: TRBJ2-2; CDR3 protein: CASSRDRPPAGELFF; CDR3 DNA: TGTGCCAGCAGTAGGGACAGGCCACCGGCCGGGGAGCTGTTTTTT
V gene: TRBV5-1; clone size: NA; D gene: NA; CDR3 length: 16; J gene: TRBJ1-3; CDR3 protein: CASSDRYDFSGNTIYF; CDR3 DNA: TGCGCCAGCAGCGACCGCTACGATTTCTCTGGAAACACCATATATTTT
V gene: TRBV5-5; clone size: NA; D gene: NA; CDR3 length: 16; J gene: TRBJ2-2; CDR3 protein: CASSYYGQGNTGELFF; CDR3 DNA: TGTGCCAGCAGTTATTACGGGCAGGGGAACACCGGGGAGCTGTTTTTT
V gene: TRBV4-2; clone size: few; D gene: TRBD1; CDR3 length: 15; J gene: TRBJ1-2; CDR3 protein: CASSQYLQGVHGYTF; CDR3 DNA: TGTGCCAGCAGCCAGTATCTACAGGGGGTACATGGCTACACCTTC
V gene: TRBV6-2/TRBV6-3; clone size: few; D gene: TRBD2; CDR3 length: 20; J gene: TRBJ2-3; CDR3 protein: CASSYSGLRGGPLSTDTQYF; CDR3 DNA: TGTGCCAGCAGTTACTCGGGCCTTCGGGGGGGCCCCCTTAGCACAGATACGCAGTATTTT
V gene: TRBV19; clone size: medium-sized; D gene: NA; CDR3 length: 12; J gene: TRBJ1-4; CDR3 protein: CATGWVGEKLFF; CDR3 DNA: TGTGCCACAGGATGGGTTGGTGAAAAACTGTTTTTT
V gene: TRBV2; clone size: NA; D gene: NA; CDR3 length: 14; J gene: TRBJ1-3; CDR3 protein: CASSLEATGNTIYF; CDR3 DNA: TGTGCCAGCAGTTTGGAGGCAACTGGAAACACCATATATTTT
V gene: TRBV11-2; clone size: NA; D gene: NA; CDR3 length: 17; J gene: TRBJ1-3; CDR3 protein: CASSFKGSLGFGNTIYF; CDR3 DNA: TGTGCCAGCAGCTTCAAGGGGAGTCTCGGGTTCGGAAACACCATATATTTT
V gene: TRBV6-4; clone size: few; D gene: TRBD1; CDR3 length: 15; J gene: TRBJ1-5; CDR3 protein: CASSGDRDYNQPQHF; CDR3 DNA: TGTGCCAGCAGTGGGGACAGAGACTACAATCAGCCCCAGCATTTT
V gene: TRBV21-1; clone size: NA; D gene: NA; CDR3 length: 14; J gene: TRBJ1-6; CDR3 protein: CASRRDGENSPLHF; CDR3 DNA: TGTGCCAGCAGAAGGGACGGCGAAAATTCACCCCTCCACTTT
V gene: TRBV7-8; clone size: NA; D gene: TRBD1; CDR3 length: 17; J gene: TRBJ2-2; CDR3 protein: CASSLDRGPGITGELFF; CDR3 DNA: TGTGCCAGCAGCTTAGATAGGGGGCCAGGGATCACCGGGGAGCTGTTTTTT
V gene: TRBV24-1; clone size: NA; D gene: NA; CDR3 length: 15; J gene: TRBJ2-2; CDR3 protein: CATSGTNANTGELFF; CDR3 DNA: TGTGCCACCAGTGGGACAAACGCGAACACCGGGGAGCTGTTTTTT
V gene: TRBV11-2; clone size: few; D gene: TRBD2; CDR3 length: 15; J gene: TRBJ2-1; CDR3 protein: CASSLDRLARNEQFF; CDR3 DNA: TGTGCCAGCAGCTTAGATCGACTAGCCAGGAATGAGCAGTTCTTC
V gene: TRBV19; clone size: NA; D gene: TRBD1; CDR3 length: 15; J gene: TRBJ1-5; CDR3 protein: CASSAWTGNNQPQHF; CDR3 DNA: TGTGCCAGTAGTGCCTGGACAGGGAACAATCAGCCCCAGCATTTT
V gene: TRBV7-2; clone size: once; D gene: TRBD2; CDR3 length: 16; J gene: TRBJ2-1; CDR3 protein: CASSTLSGRGNNEQFF; CDR3 DNA: TGTGCCAGCAGCACCCTCAGCGGGAGAGGAAATAATGAGCAGTTCTTC
V gene: TRBV7-9; clone size: NA; D gene: NA; CDR3 length: 12; J gene: TRBJ2-1; CDR3 protein: CASSLDANPQFF; CDR3 DNA: TGTGCCAGCAGCTTGGACGCGAACCCCCAGTTCTTC
V gene: TRBV19; clone size: NA; D gene: TRBD2; CDR3 length: 15; J gene: TRBJ2-1; CDR3 protein: CASTTLAGVLSEQFF; CDR3 DNA: TGTGCCAGTACTACACTAGCGGGGGTTTTGAGTGAGCAGTTCTTC
V gene: TRBV7-7; clone size: NA; D gene: TRBD1; CDR3 length: 15; J gene: TRBJ2-2; CDR3 protein: CASSPGTGKAGELFF; CDR3 DNA: TGTGCCAGCAGCCCGGGGACAGGGAAGGCCGGGGAGCTGTTTTTT
V gene: TRBV6-2/TRBV6-3; clone size: NA; D gene: NA; CDR3 length: 13; J gene: TRBJ1-6; CDR3 protein: CASSYRRNSPLHF; CDR3 DNA: TGTGCCAGCAGTTACAGGCGAAATTCACCCCTCCACTTT
V gene: TRBV24-1; clone size: NA; D gene: TRBD1; CDR3 length: 18; J gene: TRBJ1-4; CDR3 protein: CATSETGTGGDGNEKLFF; CDR3 DNA: TGTGCCACCAGTGAAACCGGGACAGGGGGCGATGGTAATGAAAAACTGTTTTTT
V gene: TRBV11-2; clone size: few; D gene: NA; CDR3 length: 13; J gene: TRBJ1-1; CDR3 protein: CASSFGVVAEAFF; CDR3 DNA: TGTGCCAGCAGCTTCGGGGTGGTCGCTGAAGCTTTCTTT
V gene: TRBV6-2/TRBV6-3; clone size: few; D gene: TRBD2; CDR3 length: 15; J gene: TRBJ2-1; CDR3 protein: CASSSAGGGEDEQFF; CDR3 DNA: TGTGCCAGCAGCTCCGCGGGGGGGGGAGAAGATGAGCAGTTCTTC
V gene: TRBV4-2; clone size: NA; D gene: TRBD1; CDR3 length: 14; J gene: TRBJ2-3; CDR3 protein: CASSQNRGLDTQYF; CDR3 DNA: TGTGCCAGCAGCCAGAACAGGGGGCTAGATACGCAGTATTTT
V gene: TRBV13; clone size: few; D gene: TRBD1; CDR3 length: 18; J gene: TRBJ1-6; CDR3 protein: CASSSGTGGMGYNSPLHF; CDR3 DNA: TGTGCCAGCAGCTCCGGGACAGGGGGCATGGGCTATAATTCACCCCTCCACTTT